The 10 T cell receptor beta chains presented below share a single source sample, sequenced in a study of T-cell reconstitution after alpha-beta-depleted transplantation in children. Unique molecular identifiers were used to barcode this TCRbeta library. TCRdb re-called the PCR reads through MiXCR, storing one row per CDR3 protein. This sample yields about half a million distinct CDR3 sequences, of which around 13% are seen a single time; around 5.8% belongs to the top ten. The sample in question was PBMCs from the stem cell graft donor, obtained from the stem cell graft. Source of these receptors: a human donor who donated a stem cell graft to a child with combined immunodeficiency.

The rearrangement uses TRBV11-3 and TRBJ2-3; 7 nucleotides line up with TRBD1. V lost 1 base to trimming and J lost 2 bases; unmatched junction nucleotides: 9. Germline V gene lookup returns CDR1 SGHNT and CDR2 YENEEA. The CDR3 runs 17 residues. CDR3 protein: CASSLGIQGSFTDTQYF. The CDR3 DNA reads TGTGCCAGCAGCTTAGGCATACAGGGGTCTTTCACAGATACGCAGTATTTT. Using reference TRBV11-3 and TRBJ2-3 for the parts outside the CDR3, the full variable domain is EAGVVQSPRYKIIEKKQPVAFWCNPISGHNTLYWYLQNLGQGPELLIRYENEEAVDDSQLPKDRFSAERLKGVDSTLKIQPAELGDSAVYLCASSLGIQGSFTDTQYFGPGTRLTVL.

This clonotype was detected a few times. For the CDR3, the DNA is TGTGCCAGCAGCTTAGAGGGACAGGGACAAGAGACCCAGTACTTC. This codes for CASSLEGQGQETQYF. The V and J genes are TRBV7-6 and TRBJ2-5; 9 nucleotides agree with TRBD1. Germline V gene lookup returns CDR1 SGHVS and CDR2 FNYEAQ. The trim removed 1 base at V and 2 bases at J, leaving 2 bases unmatched. The CDR3 has 15 amino acids.

V is TRBV12-3 or TRBV12-4 and J is TRBJ2-1; possibly TRBD1 for D (5 bases). Trimming stripped 5 bases from V and 0 bases from J, with 11 bases between. The CDR3 loop spans 15 amino acids. DNA for the CDR3: TGTGCCAGCAGTCCAATAGACAGCTCCTACAATGAGCAGTTCTTC. Translating gives CASSPIDSSYNEQFF.

This clonotype has only a few counts. This sequence joins TRBV27 and TRBJ2-1; TRBD2 matches at 7 bases. Germline V gene data show CDR1 as MNHEY and CDR2 as SMNVEV (reference sequence). The junction had 8 bases not matched to a gene; V was cut back by 5 bases and J by 10 bases. CDR3 size: 13 residues. In nucleotides, the CDR3 is TGTGCCAGCAGTACGGGGGGAACGGTAGAGCAGTTCTTC. Translated, it gives CASSTGGTVEQFF.

This clonotype was observed once. The CDR3 end shows no conserved phenylalanine or tryptophan, and so a read error is likely. The chain carries TRBV24-1 and TRBJ2-6, with D possibly TRBD1 on 6 matching bases. There are 15 residues in the CDR3. V was trimmed by 9 bases and J by 2 bases, leaving 13 bases between them. The V gene's germline CDR1 is KGHDR and CDR2 SFDVKD. CDR3 protein: CATAPGAPGANVLTY. The CDR3 DNA is TGTGCCACCGCTCCAGGGGCCCCTGGGGCCAACGTCCTGACTTAC.

This clonotype was counted a few times. The J gene is TRBJ2-1, the V gene TRBV7-9; no clear D gene. This CDR3 spans 15 amino acids. In germline, CDR1 is SEHNR, CDR2 FQNEAQ (reference sequence). V was clipped by 5 bases and J by 1 base, with 12 bases between them. The CDR3 spells CASSPPRVSYNEQFF. CDR3 coding DNA: TGTGCCAGCAGCCCACCCAGAGTATCCTACAATGAGCAGTTCTTC. The variable domain in full, with the rest retrieved from reference TRBV7-9 and TRBJ2-1, is DTGVSQNPRHKITKRGQNVTFRCDPISEHNRLYWYRQTLGQGPEFLTYFQNEAQLEKSRLLSDRFSAERPKGSFSTLEIQRTEQGDSAMYLCASSPPRVSYNEQFFGPGTRLTVL.

J is TRBJ2-5 and V is TRBV20-1; 12 bases are shared with TRBD2. The CDR3 is made up of 14 amino acids. Germline CDR1 reads DFQATT; CDR2 reads SNEGSKA (reference sequence). The V gene end was trimmed by 3 bases and the J gene end by 2 bases; junction bases not matched to a gene: 1. The CDR3 loop is CSASGLAGQETQYF. The CDR3 DNA sequence: TGCAGTGCTAGCGGACTAGCGGGGCAAGAGACCCAGTACTTC.

This clonotype occurred a few times. The CDR3 reads CASSVASYEQYF. DNA of the CDR3: TGTGCCAGCAGTGTCGCGAGCTACGAGCAGTACTTC. The V call is TRBV25-1, the J call TRBJ2-7, with D unclear. Deletions cut 4 bases from V and 3 bases from J, with 7 bases between. CDR3 length: 12 residues. Germline V CDR1 and CDR2: MGHDK, SYGVNS.

The table lists this clonotype with a few counts. The J gene is TRBJ2-3, the V gene TRBV7-2; 15 nucleotides agree with TRBD2. V shed 5 bases, J shed 2 bases, and the junction held 5 bases outside the gene matches. The CDR3 totals 17 residues. Germline V gives CDR1 SGHTA, CDR2 FQGNSA. CDR3 in DNA: TGTGCCAGCAGCACGGGACTAGCGGGAGGTCCCACAGATACGCAGTATTTT. Translating gives CASSTGLAGGPTDTQYF.

The sample holds many counts of this clonotype. The chain links TRBV15 to TRBJ2-1; the D is unclear. The CDR3 covers 15 residues. Germline lookup yields CDR1 LNHNV and CDR2 YYDKDF (reference sequence). Trimming cost V 6 bases and J 2 bases, with 14 bases left between them. The CDR3 spells CATSVRANAYNEQFF. The CDR3 DNA sequence: TGTGCCACCAGTGTTAGGGCCAATGCCTACAATGAGCAGTTCTTC.